This T cell receptor beta chain was sequenced during a study of T cell changes during pregnancy in multiple sclerosis (dated by TCRdb to about 2019). For context, the study as a whole: Changes in the T cell repertoire over the course of pregnancy were examined in this study in women with multiple sclerosis.

Taken from cysteine to phenylalanine, the CDR3 has 18 residues. Just CDR3 DNA is preserved here, 54 bases in frame from base 1. Compared with germline, V lacks 5 bases and J lacks 0 bases; bases without a gene match: 13. CDR1 and CDR2 are read off the germline V gene as SGDLS and YYNGEE. Libraries were constructed by the immunoSEQ multiplex PCR assay. In TCRdb, the immuneACCESS table is reduced to in-frame sequences with V and J assigned. These tables do not hold every clone; where another copy was compared, an unresolved V gene accounts for under half, and the others remain unexplained. The sample includes almost 55,000 clones, with over 85% observed a single time. The top ten clonotypes cover approximately 3% of the sample. A note on this clone: What antigen it recognizes has not been identified. No clone much larger than this one lies a single base away; base qualities are absent.

Sequences were derived from CD8+ T cells from peripheral blood mononuclear cells, sampled before pregnancy. The rearranged chain carries TRBV9 and TRBJ2-2, and 7 junction bases match TRBD1. The sequence came from a female donor with multiple sclerosis, enrolled in a pregnancy study. CDR3 sequence: CASSVPVTGAPNTGELFF. The nucleotide sequence is given as TGTGCCAGCAGTGTCCCCGTTACAGGGGCCCCGAACACCGGGGAGCTGTTTTTT. When the CDR3 is completed using the reference TRBV9 and TRBJ2-2 genes on either side, the full variable domain is DSGVTQTPKHLITATGQRVTLRCSPRSGDLSVYWYQQSLDQGLQFLIQYYNGEERAKGNILERFSAQQFPDLHSELNLSSLELGDSALYFCASSVPVTGAPNTGELFFGEGSRLTVL.